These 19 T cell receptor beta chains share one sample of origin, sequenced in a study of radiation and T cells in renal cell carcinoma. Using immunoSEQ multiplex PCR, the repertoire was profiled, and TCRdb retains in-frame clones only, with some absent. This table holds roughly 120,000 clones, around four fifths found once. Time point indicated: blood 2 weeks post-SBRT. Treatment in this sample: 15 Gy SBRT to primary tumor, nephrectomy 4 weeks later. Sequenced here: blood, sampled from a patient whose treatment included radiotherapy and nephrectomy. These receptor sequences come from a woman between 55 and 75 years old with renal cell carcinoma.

The CDR3 reads CASRATNTEAFF. The CDR3, as DNA: TGTGCCAGCAGGGCTACGAACACTGAAGCTTTCTTT. V gene TRBV2 combines with J gene TRBJ1-1, with D uncertain. The CDR3 has 12 amino acids. V lost 6 bases and J 1 base, leaving 6 bases between the germline ends. CDR1 and CDR2 from the germline V gene are SNHLY and FYNNEI.

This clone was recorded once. The CDR3 sequence: CASSTPTGGSTEAFF. CDR3 sequence (DNA): TGTGCCAGCAGTACCCCGACAGGGGGTTCCACTGAAGCTTTCTTT. This chain joins TRBV6-5 and TRBJ1-1; TRBD1 matches 9 bases. V shed 5 bases and J 4 bases; nucleotides not matched to a gene: 8. Germline lookup yields CDR1 MNHEY and CDR2 SVGAGI. This CDR3 has 15 amino acids.

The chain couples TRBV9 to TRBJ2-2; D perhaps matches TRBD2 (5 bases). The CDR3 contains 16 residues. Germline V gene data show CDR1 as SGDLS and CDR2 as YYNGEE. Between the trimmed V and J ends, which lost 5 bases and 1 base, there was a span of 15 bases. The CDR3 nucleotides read TGTGCCAGCAGTCGGAGGCCCCGGGGGAACACCGGGGAGCTGTTTTTT. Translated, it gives CASSRRPRGNTGELFF. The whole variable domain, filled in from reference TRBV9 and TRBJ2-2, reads DSGVTQTPKHLITATGQRVTLRCSPRSGDLSVYWYQQSLDQGLQFLIQYYNGEERAKGNILERFSAQQFPDLHSELNLSSLELGDSALYFCASSRRPRGNTGELFFGEGSRLTVL.

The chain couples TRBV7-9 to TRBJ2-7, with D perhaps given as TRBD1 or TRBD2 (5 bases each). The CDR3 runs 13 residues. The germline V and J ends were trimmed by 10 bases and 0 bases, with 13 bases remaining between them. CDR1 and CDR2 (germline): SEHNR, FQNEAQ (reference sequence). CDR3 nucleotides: TGTGCCACCACGGGGCAGGACTCCTACGAGCAGTACTTC. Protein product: CATTGQDSYEQYF.

CDR3 residues: CASSLNSQETQYF. CDR3 sequence (DNA): TGTGCCAGCAGCTTAAACAGCCAAGAGACCCAGTACTTC. V usage is TRBV11-3 and J usage is TRBJ2-5, with D hard to call. Trimming took 2 bases from V and 1 from J, leaving 5 bases between them. The CDR3 contains 13 residues. Per germline, CDR1 SGHNT and CDR2 YENEEA.

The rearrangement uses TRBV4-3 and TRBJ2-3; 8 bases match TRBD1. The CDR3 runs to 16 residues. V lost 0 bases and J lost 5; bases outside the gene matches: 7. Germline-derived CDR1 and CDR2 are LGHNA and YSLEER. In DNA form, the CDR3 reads TGCGCCAGCAGCCAAGAGGCCAGGGGGCTGGGAGATACGCAGTATTTT. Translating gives CASSQEARGLGDTQYF.

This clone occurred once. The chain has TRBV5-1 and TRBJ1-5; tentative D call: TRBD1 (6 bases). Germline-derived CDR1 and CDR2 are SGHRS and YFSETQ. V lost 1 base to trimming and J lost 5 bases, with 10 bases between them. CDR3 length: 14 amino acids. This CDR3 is CASSLRAGDQPQHF. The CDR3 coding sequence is TGCGCCAGCAGCTTGCGGGCAGGGGATCAGCCCCAGCATTTT.

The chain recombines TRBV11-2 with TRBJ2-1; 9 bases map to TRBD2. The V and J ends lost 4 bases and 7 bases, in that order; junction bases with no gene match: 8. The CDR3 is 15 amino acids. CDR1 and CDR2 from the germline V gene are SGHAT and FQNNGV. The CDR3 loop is CASSSGASGTNEQFF. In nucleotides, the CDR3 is TGTGCCAGCAGCTCTGGGGCTAGCGGGACAAATGAGCAGTTCTTC.

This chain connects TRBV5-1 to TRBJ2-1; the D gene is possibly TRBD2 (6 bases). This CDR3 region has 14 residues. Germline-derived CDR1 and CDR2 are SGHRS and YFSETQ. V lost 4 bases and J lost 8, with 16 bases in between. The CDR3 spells CASSLGGIVDEQFF. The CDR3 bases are TGCGCCAGCAGCCTGGGGGGTATCGTGGATGAGCAGTTCTTC.

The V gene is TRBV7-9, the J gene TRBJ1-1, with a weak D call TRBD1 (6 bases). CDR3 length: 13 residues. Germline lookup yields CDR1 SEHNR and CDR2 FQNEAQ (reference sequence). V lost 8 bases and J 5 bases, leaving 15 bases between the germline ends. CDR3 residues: CASRVGGPTEAFF. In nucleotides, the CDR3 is TGTGCCAGCCGAGTGGGGGGGCCTACTGAAGCTTTCTTT.

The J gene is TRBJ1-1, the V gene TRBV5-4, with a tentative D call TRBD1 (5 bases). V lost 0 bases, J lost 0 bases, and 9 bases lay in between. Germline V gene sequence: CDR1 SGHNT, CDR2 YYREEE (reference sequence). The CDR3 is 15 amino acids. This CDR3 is CASSLAGGLNTEAFF. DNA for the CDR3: TGTGCCAGCAGCTTGGCGGGGGGTTTGAACACTGAAGCTTTCTTT.

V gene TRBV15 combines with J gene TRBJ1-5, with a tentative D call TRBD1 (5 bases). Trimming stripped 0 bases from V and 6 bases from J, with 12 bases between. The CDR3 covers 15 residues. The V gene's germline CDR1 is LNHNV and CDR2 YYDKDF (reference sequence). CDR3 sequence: CATSRDMGESQPQHF. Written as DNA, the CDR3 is TGTGCCACCAGCAGAGATATGGGGGAGAGTCAGCCCCAGCATTTT.

The CDR3 DNA reads TGTGCCAGCAGCTTGGTGGGGCGGGATCAGCCCCAGCATTTT. Protein: CASSLVGRDQPQHF. This chain links TRBV7-9 with TRBJ1-5; D is perhaps TRBD1 (5 bases). The germline V and J ends were trimmed by 3 bases and 5 bases, with 11 bases remaining between them. The CDR3 length is 14 residues. Germline V CDR1 and CDR2: SEHNR, FQNEAQ (reference sequence).

The CDR3 DNA follows: TGTGCCAGCAGTTACTCGACCTCTACCTCTGGAAACACCATATATTTT. Protein product: CASSYSTSTSGNTIYF. This chain connects TRBV6-6 to TRBJ1-3; D gene unclear. The ends were cut back, 0 bases at V and 0 bases at J, with 9 bases in the middle. CDR3 length: 16 amino acids. Germline CDR1 is MNHNY and CDR2 is SVGAGI (reference sequence).

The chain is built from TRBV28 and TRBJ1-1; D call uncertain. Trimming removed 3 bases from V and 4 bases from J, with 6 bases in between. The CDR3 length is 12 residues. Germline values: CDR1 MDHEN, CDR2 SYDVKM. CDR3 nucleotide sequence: TGTGCCAGCAGTTTGGACTTCACTGAAGCTTTCTTT. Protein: CASSLDFTEAFF.

The CDR3 here is CASSPGQDGYTF. The CDR3 nucleotides read TGTGCCAGCAGTCCCGGACAGGATGGCTACACCTTC. This chain joins TRBV27 and TRBJ1-2; 7 bases align to TRBD1. Per the germline V gene, CDR1 is MNHEY and CDR2 is SMNVEV (reference sequence). The trim removed 5 bases at V and 6 bases at J, leaving 3 bases unmatched. The CDR3 is 12 residues long.

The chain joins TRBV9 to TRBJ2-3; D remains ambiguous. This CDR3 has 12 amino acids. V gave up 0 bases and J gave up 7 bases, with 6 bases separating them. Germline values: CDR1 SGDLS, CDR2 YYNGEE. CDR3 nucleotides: TGTGCCAGCAGCGTAGTGGAAAATACGCAGTATTTT. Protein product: CASSVVENTQYF.

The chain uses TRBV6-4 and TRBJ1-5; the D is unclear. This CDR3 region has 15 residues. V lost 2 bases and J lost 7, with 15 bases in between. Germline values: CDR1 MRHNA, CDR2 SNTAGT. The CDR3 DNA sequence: TGTGCCAGCAGTGACCGCCAGGATAATGGCCAGCCCCAGCATTTT. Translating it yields CASSDRQDNGQPQHF.

The DNA of the CDR3 is TGTGCCAGCACCGAACCGACAGGGGAAGCCACAGATACGCAGTATTTT. It translates to CASTEPTGEATDTQYF. This rearrangement joins TRBV2 to TRBJ2-3; TRBD1 matches at 8 bases. Per germline, CDR1 SNHLY and CDR2 FYNNEI. With 7 bases clipped from V and 2 bases from J, the junction kept 11 bases outside the gene matches. The CDR3 extends over 16 amino acids.